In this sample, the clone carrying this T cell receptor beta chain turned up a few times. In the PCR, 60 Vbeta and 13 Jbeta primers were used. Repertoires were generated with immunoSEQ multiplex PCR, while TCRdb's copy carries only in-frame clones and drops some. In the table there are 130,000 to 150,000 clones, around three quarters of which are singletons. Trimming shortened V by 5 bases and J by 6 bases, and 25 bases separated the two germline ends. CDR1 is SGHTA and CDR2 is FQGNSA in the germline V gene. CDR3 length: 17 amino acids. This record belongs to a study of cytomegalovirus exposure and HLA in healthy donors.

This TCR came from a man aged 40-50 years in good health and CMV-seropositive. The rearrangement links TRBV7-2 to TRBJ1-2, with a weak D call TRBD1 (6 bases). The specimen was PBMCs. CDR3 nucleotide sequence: TGTGCCAGCAGCCCAAGGGTGCAGACAGGACCCAGGGATGGCTACACCTTC. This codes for CASSPRVQTGPRDGYTF.